Below, 4 T cell receptor beta chains from the same sample are listed, as sequenced in a study of glioma-infiltrating T cells after dendritic cell vaccination. TCRdb's copy holds only in-frame clones and misses some; the assay was immunoSEQ multiplex PCR. This table holds roughly 83,000 clones, around 84% found once. The sequencing here drew on blood, taken before dendritic cell vaccination. The receptors were gathered from a human donor with glioblastoma.

The chain links TRBV4-1 to TRBJ2-1; 15 bases are a match to TRBD2. CDR1 is MGHRA and CDR2 is YSYEKL in the germline V gene. The CDR3 length is 17 residues. The V and J ends lost 6 bases and 4 bases, in that order; junction bases with no gene match: 7. CDR3 coding DNA: TGCGCCAGCAGGCCGGGACTAGCGGGAGGACAATACAATGAGCAGTTCTTC. It encodes CASRPGLAGGQYNEQFF.

This chain's CDR3 is CASSMTGEGLYEQYF. CDR3 sequence (DNA): TGTGCCAGCAGTATGACAGGGGAGGGGCTGTACGAGCAGTACTTC. This chain joins TRBV27 and TRBJ2-7; TRBD1 is a possible D gene (8 bases). Germline V gene data show CDR1 as MNHEY and CDR2 as SMNVEV (reference sequence). Trimming took off 5 bases at V and 4 bases at J, with 18 bases between the two ends. The CDR3 length is 15 residues.

This sequence joins TRBV6-6 and TRBJ1-1, with 7 bases that match TRBD1. V trimming: 7 bases; J trimming: 0 bases; junction bases outside the gene matches: 11. Looked up from germline, CDR1 is MNHNY and CDR2 is SVGAGI (reference sequence). The length of the CDR3 is 16 residues. The chain's CDR3 is CASKIGDSYMNTEAFF. For the CDR3, the DNA is TGTGCCAGCAAGATCGGGGACAGCTACATGAACACTGAAGCTTTCTTT.

The rearrangement joins TRBV19 to TRBJ2-3; 7 nucleotides align to TRBD2. CDR1 is LNHDA, CDR2 SQIVND, per germline (reference sequence). This CDR3 is 16 amino acids long. With V trimmed by 2 bases and J by 0 bases, 5 bases remained unmatched. The CDR3 DNA is TGTGCCAGTAGTATAATCCTAGCGGATAGCACAGATACGCAGTATTTT. This gives the protein CASSIILADSTDTQYF.